One sample yielded the 32 T cell receptor beta chains listed below, sequenced in a study of cytomegalovirus exposure and HLA in healthy donors. PCR employed 60 Vbeta and 13 Jbeta primers. This table comes from immunoSEQ multiplex PCR, and its TCRdb copy is limited to in-frame clones, with some not included. The table includes about 82,000 clones, more than 50% detected once. Sequencing used PBMCs. The receptor source for this set is a woman aged 40-49 years in good health and CMV-seropositive.

V and J are TRBV10-3 and TRBJ2-2, with a possible D match to TRBD2 (6 bases). This CDR3 spans 15 amino acids. V dropped 3 bases and J dropped 6 bases, with 14 bases sitting between them. The germline CDR1 and CDR2 sequences are ENHRY and SYGVKD. The CDR3 loop is CAISERASVAGELFF. In DNA, the CDR3 is TGTGCCATCAGTGAACGGGCTAGCGTGGCCGGGGAGCTGTTTTTT.

This clone was detected only a few times. The chain has TRBV19 and TRBJ2-7; D perhaps matches TRBD2 (7 bases). The CDR3 is made up of 15 amino acids. V was cut by 6 bases and J by 2 bases, with 17 bases left in between. CDR1 and CDR2 from the germline V gene are LNHDA and SQIVND (reference sequence). The CDR3 sequence is CASRRGGVGPYEQYF. CDR3 nucleotide sequence: TGTGCCAGTAGAAGAGGGGGGGTCGGCCCCTACGAGCAGTACTTC.

The chain employs TRBV25-1 and TRBJ2-2; D is unclear. Per germline, CDR1 MGHDK and CDR2 SYGVNS. The V and J ends lost 7 bases and 1 base respectively, with 4 bases between them. This CDR3 region has 12 residues. The CDR3 nucleotides are TGTGCCAGCAACAAGAACACCGGGGAGCTGTTTTTT. This sequence encodes CASNKNTGELFF.

The chain recombines TRBV4-1 with TRBJ2-7; perhaps TRBD2 as D (6 bases). V gave up 0 bases and J gave up 2 bases, with 11 bases separating them. Germline V gives CDR1 MGHRA, CDR2 YSYEKL. This CDR3 contains 15 residues. The CDR3 region is CASSQEGRGTYEQYF. For the CDR3, the DNA is TGCGCCAGCAGCCAAGAGGGGCGGGGTACCTACGAGCAGTACTTC.

The sample holds a few counts of this clone. The CDR3 bases are TGTGCCAGCAGTGTTGATCCGGTCTACGAGCAGTACTTC. This gives the protein CASSVDPVYEQYF. The V call is TRBV6-1, the J call TRBJ2-7; D ambiguous. V was trimmed by 4 bases and J by 3 bases, leaving 10 bases between them. Germline V gene lookup returns CDR1 MNHNS and CDR2 SASEGT. The CDR3 length is 13 residues.

The chain joins TRBV6-6 to TRBJ2-7; D perhaps matches TRBD2 (5 bases). This CDR3 has 15 amino acids. Trimming stripped 7 bases from V and 3 bases from J, with 19 bases between. Germline V gives CDR1 MNHNY, CDR2 SVGAGI (reference sequence). The CDR3: CASTITEGEVYEQYF. The CDR3 DNA reads as TGTGCCAGCACTATAACCGAGGGAGAGGTCTACGAGCAGTACTTC.

This chain links TRBV27 with TRBJ2-7; 7 bases map to TRBD2. Germline CDR1 MNHEY, CDR2 SMNVEV (reference sequence). The CDR3 spans 14 residues. Trimming cost V 3 bases and J 4 bases; bases outside gene matches: 6. CDR3 in amino acids: CASSFQRDGYEQYF. The DNA for the CDR3 is TGTGCCAGCAGTTTCCAGCGGGATGGATACGAGCAGTACTTC.

V usage is TRBV7-9 and J usage is TRBJ2-1, with D possibly matching TRBD1 (6 bases). CDR3 length: 17 residues. Trimming pared 3 bases from V and 1 base from J, leaving 16 bases between. Per the germline V gene, CDR1 is SEHNR and CDR2 is FQNEAQ (reference sequence). In DNA form, the CDR3 reads TGTGCCAGCAGCTTGGGTACAGGGATGGGGTCCTACAATGAGCAGTTCTTC. Its translation: CASSLGTGMGSYNEQFF.

The chain combines TRBV4-3 with TRBJ2-1; TRBD1 matches at 8 bases. V lost 4 bases, J lost 8 bases, and 4 bases stayed unmatched. The length of the CDR3 is 13 residues. The V gene's germline CDR1 is LGHNA and CDR2 YSLEER. The CDR3 is CASSRDRGYEQFF. CDR3 DNA sequence: TGCGCCAGCAGCCGCGACAGGGGATATGAGCAGTTCTTC.

The chain has TRBV18 and TRBJ1-1; no firm D call. Trimming took 4 bases from V and 4 from J, leaving 10 bases between them. Germline CDR1 reads KGHSH; CDR2 reads LQKENI. The CDR3 consists of 13 residues. The CDR3 is CASSREQSTEAFF. DNA of the CDR3: TGTGCCAGCTCACGGGAGCAAAGCACTGAAGCTTTCTTT.

The chain links TRBV28 to TRBJ2-1; TRBD1 might be the D (5 bases). The V end was cut by 6 bases, the J end by 6 bases, with 18 bases between. Germline lookup yields CDR1 MDHEN and CDR2 SYDVKM. The CDR3 totals 15 residues. The CDR3 here is CASSASPRAVNEQFF. The DNA of the CDR3 is TGTGCCAGCAGCGCGTCACCCAGGGCGGTCAATGAGCAGTTCTTC.

The chain links TRBV11-2 to TRBJ2-5; TRBD2 agrees at 10 bases. Germline CDR1 reads SGHAT; CDR2 reads FQNNGV. CDR3 length equals 15 residues. The V gene end was trimmed by 5 bases and the J gene end by 4 bases; junction bases not matched to a gene: 7. CDR3: CASSVLAGVGETQYF. As DNA, the CDR3 is TGTGCCAGCAGCGTGCTAGCGGGAGTAGGAGAGACCCAGTACTTC.

The gene calls are TRBV6-5 and TRBJ2-6; D remains unclear. Germline lookup yields CDR1 MNHEY and CDR2 SVGAGI. The V and J ends lost 1 base and 8 bases respectively, with 9 bases between them. The CDR3 is made up of 14 amino acids. CDR3 DNA: TGTGCCAGCAGTTACTTGACGCGGCCCAACGTCCTGACTTTC. This sequence encodes CASSYLTRPNVLTF.

Only a few counts were recorded for this clone. V gene TRBV5-1 combines with J gene TRBJ2-1; TRBD2 matches at 13 bases. This CDR3 contains 15 residues. From germline, CDR1 is SGHRS and CDR2 YFSETQ. V lost 0 bases, J lost 7 bases, and 1 base stayed unmatched. The chain's CDR3 is CASSLELAGGNEQFF. CDR3 DNA: TGCGCCAGCAGCTTGGAACTAGCGGGAGGGAATGAGCAGTTCTTC.

This rearrangement joins TRBV11-3 to TRBJ2-2; perhaps TRBD2 as D (6 bases). The CDR3 is 20 residues long. The ends were cut back, 2 bases at V and 4 bases at J, with 26 bases in the middle. Germline V gene sequence: CDR1 SGHNT, CDR2 YENEEA. CDR3 DNA sequence: TGTGCCAGCAGCTTAATCCCACTGGGCGGAGGGCTCGGGGGCACCGGGGAGCTGTTTTTT. It translates to CASSLIPLGGGLGGTGELFF. The complete variable domain, with remaining parts taken from reference TRBV11-3 and TRBJ2-2, reads EAGVVQSPRYKIIEKKQPVAFWCNPISGHNTLYWYLQNLGQGPELLIRYENEEAVDDSQLPKDRFSAERLKGVDSTLKIQPAELGDSAVYLCASSLIPLGGGLGGTGELFFGEGSRLTVL.

The rearrangement uses TRBV7-2 and TRBJ2-3, with unresolved D. Looked up from germline, CDR1 is SGHTA and CDR2 is FQGNSA. With 5 bases removed from V and 0 bases from J, the gap between germline ends came to 9 bases. This CDR3 is built from 14 residues. The DNA for the CDR3 is TGTGCCAGCAGCCCGTATGCGAGCACAGATACGCAGTATTTT. Protein product: CASSPYASTDTQYF. The full variable domain, with the rest looked up from reference TRBV7-2 and TRBJ2-3, is GAGVSQSPSNKVTEKGKDVELRCDPISGHTALYWYRQSLGQGLEFLIYFQGNSAPDKSGLPSDRFSAERTGGSVSTLTIQRTQQEDSAVYLCASSPYASTDTQYFGPGTRLTVL.

This clone was counted between two and nine times. The V call is TRBV19, the J call TRBJ2-7, with 7 positions matching TRBD2. Germline V CDR1 and CDR2: LNHDA, SQIVND (reference sequence). V gave up 5 bases and J gave up 3 bases; unmatched junction bases: 4. This CDR3 region has 13 residues. The CDR3 DNA reads as TGTGCCAGTAGTCACCGGGGGGTCTACGAGCAGTACTTC. It codes for CASSHRGVYEQYF.

The chain employs TRBV4-1 and TRBJ1-4; D possibly corresponds to TRBD1 (5 bases). Deletions cut 4 bases from V and 7 bases from J, with 19 bases between. The CDR3 runs 16 residues. CDR1 is MGHRA and CDR2 is YSYEKL in the germline V gene. CDR3 loop: CASSPWGKREGEKLFF. DNA for the CDR3: TGCGCCAGCAGCCCCTGGGGGAAAAGGGAGGGTGAAAAACTGTTTTTT.

The J gene is TRBJ2-7, the V gene TRBV7-3; TRBD1 matches 7 bases. The J segment lost 3 bases and the V segment lost 6 bases, leaving 5 bases of the junction unmatched. Germline V CDR1 and CDR2: SGHTA, FQGTGA. The CDR3 extends over 13 amino acids. CDR3 in amino acids: CASSRDSNYEQYF. For the CDR3, the DNA is TGTGCCAGCAGTCGGGACAGCAACTACGAGCAGTACTTC.

This rearrangement joins TRBV9 to TRBJ2-3; perhaps TRBD2 as D (6 bases). Trimming cost V 0 bases and J 2 bases, with 16 bases left between them. The CDR3 consists of 17 residues. Germline values: CDR1 SGDLS, CDR2 YYNGEE. CDR3 amino acids: CASSVDPGVGNTDTQYF. CDR3 sequence (DNA): TGTGCCAGCAGCGTAGACCCGGGAGTAGGGAACACAGATACGCAGTATTTT.

This chain joins TRBV25-1 and TRBJ1-1; D might be TRBD1 (6 bases). V was trimmed by 6 bases and J by 1 base, leaving 12 bases between them. The CDR3 contains 14 residues. Germline V gene lookup returns CDR1 MGHDK and CDR2 SYGVNS. For the CDR3, the DNA is TGTGCCAGCAGGGGAGGGGGGCCGAACACTGAAGCTTTCTTT. Protein sequence: CASRGGGPNTEAFF.

The chain links TRBV28 to TRBJ2-2, with a weak D call TRBD2 (6 bases). The CDR3 runs 16 residues. V lost 4 bases and J 3 bases, leaving 15 bases between the germline ends. Germline CDR1 is MDHEN and CDR2 is SYDVKM. This CDR3 is CASSYKGLAYTGELFF. CDR3 bases: TGTGCCAGCAGTTACAAAGGTCTAGCGTACACCGGGGAGCTGTTTTTT.

The J gene is TRBJ2-2, the V gene TRBV19; TRBD1 might be the D (5 bases). V was cut by 3 bases and J by 6 bases, with 11 bases left in between. The CDR3 loop spans 14 amino acids. Germline CDR1 reads LNHDA; CDR2 reads SQIVND (reference sequence). CDR3 nucleotides: TGTGCCAGTAGTATTCCAGGGTCTGCCGGGGAGCTGTTTTTT. Translated, it gives CASSIPGSAGELFF. The full variable domain, with the rest looked up from reference TRBV19 and TRBJ2-2, is DGGITQSPKYLFRKEGQNVTLSCEQNLNHDAMYWYRQDPGQGLRLIYYSQIVNDFQKGDIAEGYSVSREKKESFPLTVTSAQKNPTAFYLCASSIPGSAGELFFGEGSRLTVL.

This clone was counted a single time. The chain is built from TRBV9 and TRBJ2-7; D perhaps matches TRBD2 (7 bases). The CDR3 runs to 14 residues. V lost 4 bases and J lost 7, with 18 bases in between. Germline-derived CDR1 and CDR2 are SGDLS and YYNGEE. CDR3 residues: CASSPSGGVEEQYF. The CDR3 DNA reads TGTGCCAGCAGCCCGTCGGGGGGCGTTGAAGAGCAGTACTTC.

The table lists this clone with a few counts. CDR3 DNA sequence: TGCAGCGCCGGACAGATTCAAGAGACCCAGTACTTC. This codes for CSAGQIQETQYF. The V gene is TRBV29-1, the J gene TRBJ2-5; weak D call: TRBD1 (6 bases). The V end was cut by 7 bases, the J end by 2 bases, with 11 bases between. CDR1 and CDR2 from the germline V gene are SQVTM and ANQGSEA. The CDR3 sequence is 12 residues long.

The rearrangement links TRBV9 to TRBJ1-2; 9 bases agree with TRBD1. The CDR3 length is 15 residues. In germline, CDR1 is SGDLS, CDR2 YYNGEE. V was clipped by 2 bases and J by 2 bases; unmatched bases: 4. The CDR3 nucleotides read TGTGCCAGCAGCGTGGCACAGGGGGCAAACTATGGCTACACCTTC. Translating it yields CASSVAQGANYGYTF.

The chain joins TRBV6-6 to TRBJ2-7; maybe TRBD2 (5 bases). Germline CDR1 and CDR2: MNHNY and SVGAGI (reference sequence). The CDR3 runs 15 residues. Trimming stripped 6 bases from V and 3 bases from J, with 18 bases between. The CDR3 loop reads CASSDPEGAIYEQYF. DNA of the CDR3: TGTGCCAGCAGCGACCCCGAGGGAGCGATCTACGAGCAGTACTTC.

The chain couples TRBV18 to TRBJ1-5, with 8 bases lining up with TRBD1. CDR3 length: 16 residues. Germline assignment: CDR1 KGHSH and CDR2 LQKENI. J was trimmed by 5 bases and V by 3 bases; bases with no gene match: 9. CDR3 in amino acids: CASSPDQGARDQPQHF. CDR3 DNA sequence: TGTGCCAGCTCACCCGACCAGGGGGCGCGAGATCAGCCCCAGCATTTT.

This clone was observed a single time. The chain combines TRBV5-1 with TRBJ1-1; 7 bases line up with TRBD1. The CDR3 consists of 15 residues. The V segment lost 0 bases and the J segment 1 base; nucleotides outside the gene matches: 3. Germline CDR1 and CDR2: SGHRS and YFSETQ. The CDR3 nucleotides read TGCGCCAGCAGCTTGGGAAACAGGGGGAACACTGAAGCTTTCTTT. This sequence encodes CASSLGNRGNTEAFF.

Only a few counts were recorded for this clone. The rearrangement joins TRBV6-1 to TRBJ2-2; tentative D call: TRBD1 (6 bases). This CDR3 region has 13 residues. V was clipped by 10 bases and J by 1 base, with 10 bases between them. CDR1 and CDR2 (germline): MNHNS, SASEGT. The CDR3 sequence: CATRTENTGELFF. For the CDR3, the DNA is TGTGCCACCCGGACAGAGAACACCGGGGAGCTGTTTTTT.

The J gene is TRBJ2-7, the V gene TRBV28; TRBD2 matches at 10 bases. The length of the CDR3 is 15 residues. Germline V lookup: CDR1 MDHEN, CDR2 SYDVKM. Germline trimming cut 5 bases from V and 1 base from J; bases unmatched to any gene: 5. CDR3 sequence reads: CASSTASGSSYEQYF. Here the CDR3 DNA reads TGTGCCAGCAGTACCGCTAGCGGGAGTTCCTACGAGCAGTACTTC.

This clone was detected only a few times. The chain combines TRBV5-1 with TRBJ2-5, with 7 nucleotides matching TRBD2. Germline V gene lookup returns CDR1 SGHRS and CDR2 YFSETQ. The CDR3 spans 15 residues. J gave up 4 bases and V 1 base, and 7 bases lay outside the gene matches. The CDR3 coding sequence is TGCGCCAGCAGCTTGAATCGGCCGGGAGGAGAGACCCAGTACTTC. It translates to CASSLNRPGGETQYF. The complete variable domain, with remaining parts taken from reference TRBV5-1 and TRBJ2-5, reads KAGVTQTPRYLIKTRGQQVTLSCSPISGHRSVSWYQQTPGQGLQFLFEYFSETQRNKGNFPGRFSGRQFSNSRSEMNVSTLELGDSALYLCASSLNRPGGETQYFGPGTRLLVL.